The clone carrying this TCR beta chain appeared a few times. Antigen unknown. This sample stems from a study of T cells after yellow fever vaccination. Study outcomes and limitations: At under 98% for CD4 and about 88% for CD8, most primary-vaccination clones showed up again after the booster. The secondary T-cell response peaked on day 5, not day 15, but was weaker.

TCRdb reanalysed the 5' RACE reads using MiXCR and keeps one entry per CDR3 protein. Seen here are some 120,000 distinct CDR3 sequences, 15% observed once, and the top ten hold roughly 44%. V was trimmed by 1 base and J by 0 bases, leaving 11 bases between them. CDR1 and CDR2 (germline): SEHNR, FQNEAQ (reference sequence). The CDR3 contains 16 residues. The specimen comprised CD8+ T cells sorted from PBMCs, sampled 5 days after the yellow fever booster vaccination. V gene TRBV7-9 combines with J gene TRBJ2-3, with D perhaps matching TRBD1 (5 bases). The TCR originated in a man aged 18 to 30 who received the YFV17D yellow fever vaccine. DNA of the CDR3: TGTGCCAGCAGCTTAGGCGGACACCTTAGCACAGATACGCAGTATTTT. This sequence encodes CASSLGGHLSTDTQYF. The full variable domain, completed using reference TRBV7-9 and TRBJ2-3, is DTGVSQNPRHKITKRGQNVTFRCDPISEHNRLYWYRQTLGQGPEFLTYFQNEAQLEKSRLLSDRFSAERPKGSFSTLEIQRTEQGDSAMYLCASSLGGHLSTDTQYFGPGTRLTVL.